Listed here are 18 T cell receptor beta chains from one sample, sequenced in a study of beta chain features in type 1 diabetes. The isolated RNA, all of it, was reverse transcribed, so expressed TCRB transcripts were what got sequenced. The repertoire was sequenced with immunoSEQ multiplex PCR; TCRdb's copy has only in-frame clones and lacks some. This table has roughly 610,000 clones, roughly 15% appearing once. What was sequenced was naive CD4+ T cells from blood. The receptors shown here come from a man aged 18 to 35 in good health.

This clone was picked up a small number of times. The chain joins TRBV5-1 to TRBJ2-5; 7 nucleotides line up with TRBD2. CDR1 is SGHRS and CDR2 is YFSETQ in the germline V gene. With V trimmed by 4 bases and J by 3 bases, 6 bases remained unmatched. This CDR3 is built from 14 residues. The CDR3 loop is CASSGPGGKETQYF. For the CDR3, the DNA is TGCGCCAGCAGCGGTCCCGGGGGGAAAGAGACCCAGTACTTC.

V is TRBV6-1 and J is TRBJ2-7; perhaps TRBD2 as D (5 bases). V was clipped by 6 bases and J by 5 bases, with 14 bases between them. The CDR3 extends over 13 amino acids. CDR1 is MNHNS, CDR2 SASEGT, per germline. CDR3 loop: CASRTGFVDEQYF. CDR3 nucleotides: TGTGCCAGCAGGACGGGATTCGTCGACGAGCAGTACTTC.

The V gene is TRBV4-2, the J gene TRBJ1-2; TRBD1 is a possible D gene (6 bases). V was trimmed by 4 bases and J by 4 bases, leaving 13 bases between them. This CDR3 is built from 14 residues. The germline V gene encodes CDR1 LGHNA and CDR2 YNFKEQ. CDR3 residues: CASSPGGAAYGYTF. CDR3 DNA sequence: TGTGCCAGCAGCCCCGGGGGCGCAGCCTATGGCTACACCTTC.

This clone was counted only a few times. This sequence joins TRBV4-1 and TRBJ2-5, with 7 positions matching TRBD1. J lost 2 bases, V lost 4 bases, and 4 bases had no gene match. The germline V gene encodes CDR1 MGHRA and CDR2 YSYEKL. This CDR3 contains 14 residues. CDR3 protein: CASSLGTAQETQYF. In nucleotides, the CDR3 is TGCGCCAGCAGCCTAGGGACAGCTCAAGAGACCCAGTACTTC.

This clone has just a few counts. The chain carries TRBV7-2 and TRBJ2-4; perhaps TRBD1 as D (5 bases). The germline V gene has CDR1 SGHTA and CDR2 FQGNSA. CDR3 length equals 13 residues. V gave up 5 bases and J gave up 8 bases, with 13 bases separating them. CDR3 coding DNA: TGTGCCAGCAGCACAGGTTTTCGGGACATTCAGTACTTC. This encodes CASSTGFRDIQYF. Full variable domain (missing parts from reference TRBV7-2 and TRBJ2-4): GAGVSQSPSNKVTEKGKDVELRCDPISGHTALYWYRQSLGQGLEFLIYFQGNSAPDKSGLPSDRFSAERTGGSVSTLTIQRTQQEDSAVYLCASSTGFRDIQYFGAGTRLSVL.

J is TRBJ2-1 and V is TRBV19, with a possible D match to TRBD2 (5 bases). CDR3 length: 16 amino acids. V lost 7 bases and J 0 bases, leaving 16 bases between the germline ends. Germline values: CDR1 LNHDA, CDR2 SQIVND (reference sequence). The CDR3 nucleotides are TGTGCCAGTAACTCGCCGGGGTTTGTCTCCTACAATGAGCAGTTCTTC. Amino acid sequence: CASNSPGFVSYNEQFF.

The V call is TRBV7-2, the J call TRBJ1-2, with 8 bases identical to TRBD1. CDR3 length: 13 residues. Germline V gene lookup returns CDR1 SGHTA and CDR2 FQGNSA. The CDR3 sequence: CASLFTGGYGYTF. CDR3 coding DNA: TGTGCGAGTCTATTCACAGGGGGCTATGGCTACACCTTC.

Here the CDR3 reads CASSVATRRSTDTQYF. DNA for the CDR3: TGTGCCAGCAGCGTAGCTACGAGGCGGTCCACAGATACGCAGTATTTT. The genes are TRBV9 and TRBJ2-3; unclear D gene. The germline V and J ends were trimmed by 0 bases and 2 bases, with 13 bases remaining between them. Germline-derived CDR1 and CDR2 are SGDLS and YYNGEE. The length of the CDR3 is 16 residues.

The gene calls are TRBV11-2 and TRBJ2-6; D call uncertain. The CDR3 has 13 residues. CDR1 and CDR2 (germline): SGHAT, FQNNGV. Trimming removed 5 bases at V and 4 bases at J, with 6 bases between. The CDR3 protein is CASSLPGANVLTF. CDR3 sequence (DNA): TGTGCCAGCAGCCTCCCGGGGGCCAACGTCCTGACTTTC.

This chain uses TRBV5-6 with TRBJ2-6; tentative D call: TRBD2 (5 bases). V was shortened by 2 bases and J by 1 base, with 13 bases between the two germline ends. Germline-derived CDR1 and CDR2 are SGHDT and YYEEEE. The CDR3 covers 17 residues. The CDR3 nucleotides read TGTGCCAGCAGCTTAGCCGGGGTCGATTCTGGGGCCAACGTCCTGACTTTC. It encodes CASSLAGVDSGANVLTF.

Remarks on this clone: Other DNA variants within this sample encode the same CDR3. The genes are TRBV15 and TRBJ1-1; D not resolved. Germline assignment: CDR1 LNHNV and CDR2 YYDKDF (reference sequence). V lost 3 bases to trimming and J lost 1 base, with 9 bases between them. This CDR3 comprises 14 residues. CDR3 residues: CATSRDPRNTEAFF. The CDR3 coding sequence is TGTGCCACCAGCAGGGACCCCAGGAACACTGAAGCTTTCTTT.

This chain uses TRBV5-4 with TRBJ2-7, with TRBD1 identical over 11 bases. CDR3 length: 16 residues. Germline V gives CDR1 SGHNT, CDR2 YYREEE (reference sequence). V shed 4 bases and J 3 bases; nucleotides not matched to a gene: 9. The CDR3 sequence: CASSGTGGVRYYEQYF. The CDR3 DNA sequence: TGTGCCAGCAGCGGGACAGGGGGTGTGCGGTACTACGAGCAGTACTTC.

The sample holds a few counts of this clone. The gene calls are TRBV5-4 and TRBJ2-7, with a weak D call TRBD2 (5 bases). The CDR3 runs to 14 residues. The germline V gene has CDR1 SGHNT and CDR2 YYREEE (reference sequence). The ends were cut back, 4 bases at V and 5 bases at J, with 16 bases in the middle. The CDR3, as DNA: TGTGCCAGCAGCCCGGACCCGACCGGGGACGAGCAGTACTTC. This codes for CASSPDPTGDEQYF.

CDR3 DNA: TGTGCCAGCAGCCAGACAGGGGGCGGGTACGAGCAGTACTTC. Amino acid sequence: CASSQTGGGYEQYF. The rearrangement joins TRBV4-2 to TRBJ2-7, with 10 bases identical to TRBD1. The CDR3 loop spans 14 amino acids. V dropped 3 bases and J dropped 4; count of bases not matched to a gene: 3. Germline V gene sequence: CDR1 LGHNA, CDR2 YNFKEQ.

Here the CDR3 DNA reads TGCGCCAGAATCGGGACAGAATCCTACGAGCAGTACTTC. The encoded protein is CARIGTESYEQYF. This chain joins TRBV10-2 and TRBJ2-7, with 7 bases that match TRBD1. This CDR3 has 13 residues. V dropped 9 bases and J dropped 1; count of bases not matched to a gene: 6. CDR1 is WSHSY and CDR2 is SAAADI in the germline V gene.

The V call is TRBV7-2, the J call TRBJ2-7; either TRBD1 or TRBD2 may fit D (5 bases each). Trimming took 5 bases from V and 0 from J, leaving 14 bases between them. Germline CDR1 and CDR2: SGHTA and FQGNSA. The CDR3 covers 15 residues. Here the CDR3 reads CASSAGTVHSYEQYF. The DNA of the CDR3 is TGTGCCAGCAGCGCCGGGACGGTACACTCCTACGAGCAGTACTTC. Full variable domain (outside the CDR3, taken from reference TRBV7-2 and TRBJ2-7): GAGVSQSPSNKVTEKGKDVELRCDPISGHTALYWYRQSLGQGLEFLIYFQGNSAPDKSGLPSDRFSAERTGGSVSTLTIQRTQQEDSAVYLCASSAGTVHSYEQYFGPGTRLTVT.

This clone was counted between two and nine times. This chain uses TRBV5-4 with TRBJ2-1; TRBD2 matches 11 bases. This CDR3 spans 14 amino acids. Germline CDR1 and CDR2: SGHNT and YYREEE (reference sequence). The V segment lost 1 base and the J segment 9 bases; nucleotides outside the gene matches: 3. The CDR3 loop is CASSLTSGGLEQFF. The CDR3 DNA follows: TGTGCCAGCAGCTTGACTAGCGGGGGTCTTGAGCAGTTCTTC.

The chain carries TRBV21-1 and TRBJ1-5; the table's D call, TRBD1, has no DNA check behind it. TRBV21-1 is labeled a pseudogene. The CDR3 runs to 13 residues. In nucleotides, the CDR3 is TGTGCCAGCAGCTCAGATAGCAATCAGCCCCAGCATTTT. Translating gives CASSSDSNQPQHF.